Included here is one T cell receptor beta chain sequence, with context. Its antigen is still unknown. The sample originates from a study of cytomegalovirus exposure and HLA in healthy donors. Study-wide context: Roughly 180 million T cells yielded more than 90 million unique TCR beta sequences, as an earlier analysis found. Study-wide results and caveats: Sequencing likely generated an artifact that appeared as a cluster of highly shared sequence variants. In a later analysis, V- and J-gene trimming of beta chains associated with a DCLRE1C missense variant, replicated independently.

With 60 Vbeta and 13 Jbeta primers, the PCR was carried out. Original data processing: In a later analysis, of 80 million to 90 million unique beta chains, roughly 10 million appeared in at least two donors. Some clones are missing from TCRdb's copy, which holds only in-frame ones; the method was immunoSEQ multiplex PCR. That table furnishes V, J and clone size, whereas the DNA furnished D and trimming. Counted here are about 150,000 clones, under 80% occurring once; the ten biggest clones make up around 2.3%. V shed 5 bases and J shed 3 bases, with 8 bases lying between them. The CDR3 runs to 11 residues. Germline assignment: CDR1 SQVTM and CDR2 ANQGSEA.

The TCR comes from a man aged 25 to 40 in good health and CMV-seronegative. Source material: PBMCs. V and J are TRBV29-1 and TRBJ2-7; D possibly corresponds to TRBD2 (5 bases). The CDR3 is CSVSGSYEQYF. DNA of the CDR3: TGCAGCGTTTCGGGGAGCTACGAGCAGTACTTC.